The clone carrying this T cell receptor beta chain has only a few counts. Its antigen is unidentified. These data belong to a study of T cell repertoires in cytomegalovirus infection. Study at large: From public TCR beta signatures came an indication of both CMV infection and matching HLA type. Whole-study results and caveats: Carriage of CMV together with the relevant HLA was identifiable through cumulative public TCR beta family frequency. Predominance within the ex vivo response was attributable to HLA-C-restricted CMV-specific TCR beta clonotypes.

TCRdb reprocessed the reads with MiXCR, giving one entry per CDR3 protein. The sample records about 200,000 distinct CDR3 sequences, roughly 9.8% being singletons. This CDR3 has 16 residues. V dropped 0 bases and J dropped 5; count of bases not matched to a gene: 7. CDR1 MDHEN and CDR2 SYDVKM come from the germline V gene. Specimen: PBMCs. This chain joins TRBV28 and TRBJ2-1, with 7 bases lining up with TRBD2. The clonotype originates from a human donor in good health (CMV status not recorded). Some clones in this sample may be carry-over from other donors' samples. The CDR3 nucleotides are TGTGCCAGCAGTTTATGGGGCGGGAGCTATCACAATGAGCAGTTCTTC. Its translation is CASSLWGGSYHNEQFF.